These T cell receptor beta chains were read from a single sample in a study of blood T cell repertoires in COVID-19. Data came from immunoSEQ multiplex PCR; TCRdb stores just in-frame clones and leaves some out. The table has about 350,000 clones, roughly 90% seen once; the top ten hold 2.5% to 3%. The sequencing sample was made of PBMCs or T cells enriched from blood (not recorded which). These receptors originate from a woman aged 25 to 39 who had recovered from COVID-19. The CDR3 runs from the conserved cysteine through the conserved F or W. The order of the fields is clone size, J gene, V gene, D gene, CDR3 protein, CDR3 DNA. D genes are given only for firm matches. Size is omitted from some rows. Given values are once, few, many or a class for expanded clones.

few TRBJ1-1 TRBV11-3 - CASSLSSGRNTEAFF TGTGCCAGCAGCTTATCGTCTGGGAGGAACACTGAAGCTTTCTTT
- TRBJ2-7 TRBV19 TRBD1 CASSMGTGVYEQYF TGTGCCAGTAGTATGGGGACAGGGGTGTACGAGCAGTACTTC
- TRBJ1-1 TRBV5-1 TRBD1 CASSLGTGGRDTEAFF TGCGCCAGCAGCTTGGGGACAGGGGGCCGGGACACTGAAGCTTTCTTT
- TRBJ2-4 TRBV7-6 TRBD2 CASSSAGGPFHDKNIQYF TGTGCCAGCAGCTCGGCGGGGGGGCCGTTTCACGACAAAAACATTCAGTACTTC
- TRBJ1-2 TRBV6-5 - CASTGQNYGYTF TGTGCCAGCACAGGACAGAACTATGGCTACACCTTC
once TRBJ2-7 TRBV7-2 TRBD2 CASSIGLAGASSYEQYF TGTGCCAGCAGCATCGGACTAGCGGGGGCGAGCTCCTACGAGCAGTACTTC
- TRBJ1-2 TRBV2 - CATGQGAGYTF TGTGCCACCGGACAAGGGGCCGGCTACACCTTC
- TRBJ1-1 TRBV27 - CASSSSMTGNTEAFF TGTGCCAGCAGTTCGTCAATGACAGGGAACACTGAAGCTTTCTTT
- TRBJ1-3 TRBV6-6 - CASREPGDGNTIYF TGTGCCAGCAGGGAACCAGGGGATGGAAACACCATATATTTT
- TRBJ2-5 TRBV5-1 TRBD2 CASSQTSGGTETQYF TGCGCCAGCAGCCAGACTAGCGGGGGGACCGAGACCCAGTACTTC
- TRBJ1-4 TRBV28 - CASSLSGQTTNEKLFF TGTGCCAGCAGCTTGTCAGGGCAGACTACTAATGAAAAACTGTTTTTT
- TRBJ2-5 TRBV4-1 - CASSQWGRGEETQYF TGCGCCAGCAGCCAATGGGGCAGGGGCGAAGAGACCCAGTACTTC
- TRBJ2-1 TRBV7-9 TRBD1 CASNGETGTYNEQFF TGTGCCAGCAATGGGGAGACAGGGACCTACAATGAGCAGTTCTTC
- TRBJ2-1 TRBV7-2 TRBD2 CASSFLLAGGRNEQFF TGTGCCAGCAGCTTCCTATTAGCGGGGGGGCGAAATGAGCAGTTCTTC
- TRBJ1-5 TRBV4-1 TRBD1 CASSQARDSYQPQHF TGCGCCAGCAGCCAAGCTCGGGACAGCTATCAGCCCCAGCATTTT
few TRBJ2-7 TRBV24-1 - CATSFRHEQYF TGTGCCACCAGCTTCAGGCATGAGCAGTACTTC
- TRBJ2-7 TRBV4-2 TRBD2 CASSPLGGGESYEQYF TGTGCCAGCAGCCCGCTTGGCGGGGGGGAATCCTACGAGCAGTACTTC
- TRBJ1-2 TRBV3-1/TRBV3-2 - CASSQESTGYTF TGTGCCAGCAGCCAAGAGAGTACGGGCTACACCTTC
- TRBJ1-2 TRBV19 - CASNPRPPGLNGYTF TGTGCCAGTAACCCGAGGCCGCCAGGGTTGAATGGCTACACCTTC
many TRBJ1-1 TRBV12-3/TRBV12-4 - CASSITGTRVGFF TGTGCCAGCAGTATCACAGGGACCCGTGTAGGTTTCTTT
- TRBJ2-2 TRBV10-3 - CAISESSGGELFF TGTGCCATCAGTGAGTCGTCGGGGGGGGAGCTGTTTTTT
once TRBJ1-1 TRBV6-5 - CASSQFGVVTEAFF TGTGCCAGCAGCCAATTCGGGGTCGTCACTGAAGCTTTCTTT
- TRBJ1-2 TRBV15 TRBD1 CATSGSRDSNYGYTF TGTGCCACCAGCGGCTCCCGGGACAGTAACTATGGCTACACCTTC
- TRBJ1-1 TRBV5-6 - CASSLVQGWAFF TGTGCCAGCAGCTTGGTGCAGGGTTGGGCTTTCTTT